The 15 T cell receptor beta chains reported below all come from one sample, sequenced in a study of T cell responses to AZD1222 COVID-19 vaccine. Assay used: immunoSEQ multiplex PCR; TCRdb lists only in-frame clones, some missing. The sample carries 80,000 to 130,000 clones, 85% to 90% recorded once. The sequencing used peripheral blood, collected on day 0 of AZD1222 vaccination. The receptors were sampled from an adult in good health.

DNA of the CDR3: TGTGCCAGCAGTGAAGTCGGGGGAGCAGATACGCAGTATTTT. Its protein is CASSEVGGADTQYF. The chain combines TRBV2 with TRBJ2-3, with D perhaps TRBD2 (6 bases). This CDR3 comprises 14 residues. The V end lost 1 base, the J end lost 4 bases, and 9 bases lay between the germline ends. Germline CDR1 and CDR2: SNHLY and FYNNEI.

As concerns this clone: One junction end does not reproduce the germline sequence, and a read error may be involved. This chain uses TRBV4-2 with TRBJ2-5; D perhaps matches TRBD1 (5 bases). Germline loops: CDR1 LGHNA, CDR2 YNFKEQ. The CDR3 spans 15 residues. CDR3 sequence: CASTQGVGVKETQYF. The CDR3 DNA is TGTGCCAGCACCCAAGGGGTGGGTGTTAAAGAGACCCAGTACTTC.

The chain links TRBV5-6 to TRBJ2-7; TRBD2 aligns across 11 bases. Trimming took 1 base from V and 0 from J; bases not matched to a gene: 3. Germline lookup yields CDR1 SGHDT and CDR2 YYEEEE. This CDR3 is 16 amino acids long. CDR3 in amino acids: CASSLWGLAASYEQYF. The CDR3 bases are TGTGCCAGCAGCTTGTGGGGACTAGCGGCCTCCTACGAGCAGTACTTC.

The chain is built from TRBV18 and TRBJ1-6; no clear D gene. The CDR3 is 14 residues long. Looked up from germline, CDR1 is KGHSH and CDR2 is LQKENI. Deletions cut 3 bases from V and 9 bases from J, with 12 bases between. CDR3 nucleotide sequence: TGTGCCAGCTCACCGGACGGGTTGGGTTCACCCCTCCACTTT. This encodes CASSPDGLGSPLHF.

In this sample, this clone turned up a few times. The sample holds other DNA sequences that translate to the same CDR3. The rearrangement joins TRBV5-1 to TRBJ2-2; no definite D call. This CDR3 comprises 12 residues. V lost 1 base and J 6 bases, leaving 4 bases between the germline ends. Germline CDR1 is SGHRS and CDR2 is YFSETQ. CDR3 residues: CASSLTSGELFF. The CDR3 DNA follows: TGCGCCAGCAGCTTGACATCCGGGGAGCTGTTTTTT. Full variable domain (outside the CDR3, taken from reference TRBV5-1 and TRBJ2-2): KAGVTQTPRYLIKTRGQQVTLSCSPISGHRSVSWYQQTPGQGLQFLFEYFSETQRNKGNFPGRFSGRQFSNSRSEMNVSTLELGDSALYLCASSLTSGELFFGEGSRLTVL.

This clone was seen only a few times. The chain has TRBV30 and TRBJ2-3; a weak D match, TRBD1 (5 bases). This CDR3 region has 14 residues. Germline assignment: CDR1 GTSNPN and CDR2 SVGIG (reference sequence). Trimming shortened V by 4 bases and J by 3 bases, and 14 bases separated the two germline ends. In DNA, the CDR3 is TGTGCCTGGATTCAAGGGGCAGGAACAGATACGCAGTATTTT. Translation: CAWIQGAGTDTQYF.

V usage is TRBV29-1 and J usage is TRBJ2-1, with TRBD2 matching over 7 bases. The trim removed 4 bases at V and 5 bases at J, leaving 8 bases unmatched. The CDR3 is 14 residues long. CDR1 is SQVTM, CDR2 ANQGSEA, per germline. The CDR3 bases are TGCAGCGTTGTAGGCCTAGCGGTCAACAATGAGCAGTTCTTC. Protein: CSVVGLAVNNEQFF.

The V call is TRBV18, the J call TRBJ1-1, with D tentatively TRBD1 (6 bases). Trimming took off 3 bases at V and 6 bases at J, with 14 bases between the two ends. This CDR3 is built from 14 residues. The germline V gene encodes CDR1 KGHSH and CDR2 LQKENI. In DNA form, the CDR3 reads TGTGCCAGCTCACCGGCAGGGGCTTTTGCTGAAGCTTTCTTT. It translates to CASSPAGAFAEAFF.

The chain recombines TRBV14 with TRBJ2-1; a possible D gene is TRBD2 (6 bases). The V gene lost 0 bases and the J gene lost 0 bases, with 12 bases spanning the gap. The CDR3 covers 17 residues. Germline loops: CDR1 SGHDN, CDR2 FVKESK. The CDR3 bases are TGTGCCAGCAGCCAAGATTCTCGGGGGAGCTCCTACAATGAGCAGTTCTTC. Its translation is CASSQDSRGSSYNEQFF. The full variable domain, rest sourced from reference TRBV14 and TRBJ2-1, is EAGVTQFPSHSVIEKGQTVTLRCDPISGHDNLYWYRRVMGKEIKFLLHFVKESKQDESGMPNNRFLAERTGGTYSTLKVQPAELEDSGVYFCASSQDSRGSSYNEQFFGPGTRLTVL.

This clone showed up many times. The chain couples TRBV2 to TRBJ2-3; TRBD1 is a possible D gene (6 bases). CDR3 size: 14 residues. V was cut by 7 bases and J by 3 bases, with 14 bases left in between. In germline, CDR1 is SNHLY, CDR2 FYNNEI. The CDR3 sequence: CASTGGQGTDTQYF. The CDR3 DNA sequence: TGTGCCAGCACTGGGGGCCAGGGAACAGATACGCAGTATTTT.

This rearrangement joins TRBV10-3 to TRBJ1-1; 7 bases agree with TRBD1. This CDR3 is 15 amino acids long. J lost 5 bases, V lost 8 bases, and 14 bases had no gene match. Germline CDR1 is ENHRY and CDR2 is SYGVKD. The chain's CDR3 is CAIGKTGLSGTEAFF. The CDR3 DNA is TGTGCCATCGGGAAGACAGGGTTAAGCGGAACTGAAGCTTTCTTT.

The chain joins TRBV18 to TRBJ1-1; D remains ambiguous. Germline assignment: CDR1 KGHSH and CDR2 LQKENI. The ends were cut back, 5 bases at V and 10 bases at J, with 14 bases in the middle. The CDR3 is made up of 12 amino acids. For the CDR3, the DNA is TGTGCCAGCTCAGACGCCAAAAGGGTAGCTTTCTTT. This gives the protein CASSDAKRVAFF.

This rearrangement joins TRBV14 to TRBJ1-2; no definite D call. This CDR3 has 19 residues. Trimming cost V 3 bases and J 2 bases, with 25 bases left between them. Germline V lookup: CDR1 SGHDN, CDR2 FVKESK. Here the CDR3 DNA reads TGTGCCAGCAGCCATGGGGTGGGCAGGCGAGTACTGATGAACTATGGCTACACCTTC. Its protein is CASSHGVGRRVLMNYGYTF. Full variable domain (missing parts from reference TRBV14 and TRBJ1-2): EAGVTQFPSHSVIEKGQTVTLRCDPISGHDNLYWYRRVMGKEIKFLLHFVKESKQDESGMPNNRFLAERTGGTYSTLKVQPAELEDSGVYFCASSHGVGRRVLMNYGYTFGSGTRLTVV.

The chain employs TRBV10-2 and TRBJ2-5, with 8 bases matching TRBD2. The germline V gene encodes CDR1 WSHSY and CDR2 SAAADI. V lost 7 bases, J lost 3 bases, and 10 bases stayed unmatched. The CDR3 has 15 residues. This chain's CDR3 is CASIEAVAGKETQYF. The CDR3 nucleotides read TGCGCCAGCATTGAAGCCGTAGCGGGAAAAGAGACCCAGTACTTC.

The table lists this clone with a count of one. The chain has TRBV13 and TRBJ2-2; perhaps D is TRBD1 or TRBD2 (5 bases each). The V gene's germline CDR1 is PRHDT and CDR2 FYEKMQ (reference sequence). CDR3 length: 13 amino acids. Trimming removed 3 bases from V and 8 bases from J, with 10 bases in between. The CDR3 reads CASSFKGPGELFF. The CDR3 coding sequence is TGTGCCAGCAGCTTCAAGGGACCGGGGGAGCTGTTTTTT.